Following are 26 T cell receptor beta chains from one sample sequenced in a study of T cell responses to AZD1222 COVID-19 vaccine. Sequencing was performed with immunoSEQ multiplex PCR; in TCRdb, only in-frame clones are kept and a portion is missing. Of 95,000 to 150,000 clones detected, approximately 85% appear once; the ten largest clones hold around 4.4%. Sequencing was performed on peripheral blood, taken 28 days after the second AZD1222 dose. The receptors here all came from an adult who received the AZD1222 COVID-19 vaccine.

V usage is TRBV12-3 or TRBV12-4 and J usage is TRBJ2-2; no definite D call. V was pared by 2 bases and J by 7 bases, with 2 bases between. This CDR3 has 11 amino acids. The CDR3 protein is CASSLSGELFF. CDR3 DNA: TGTGCCAGCAGTTTAAGCGGGGAGCTGTTTTTT.

The chain links TRBV2 to TRBJ2-3; D not certain. The CDR3 totals 15 residues. Germline values: CDR1 SNHLY, CDR2 FYNNEI. The germline V and J ends were trimmed by 4 bases and 3 bases, with 14 bases remaining between them. DNA of the CDR3: TGTGCCAGCAGTGCGACGTTCATGGGGACAGATACGCAGTATTTT. It encodes CASSATFMGTDTQYF.

V gene TRBV5-1 combines with J gene TRBJ2-7; perhaps D is TRBD1 or TRBD2 (5 bases each). The germline gives CDR1 SGHRS, CDR2 YFSETQ. This CDR3 contains 14 residues. Trimming cost V 2 bases and J 2 bases, with 11 bases left between them. For the CDR3, the DNA is TGCGCCAGCAGCTTCTCCGGGGCGGCCTACGAGCAGTACTTC. This codes for CASSFSGAAYEQYF.

The chain carries TRBV10-1 and TRBJ1-4; tentative D call: TRBD1 (5 bases). The V end lost 11 bases, the J end lost 0 bases, and 10 bases lay between the germline ends. The CDR3 contains 13 residues. Per the germline V gene, CDR1 is WNHNN and CDR2 is SYGVQD (reference sequence). CDR3 in DNA: TGCGCCGGTGACAGCCCAACTAATGAAAAACTGTTTTTT. Translated: CAGDSPTNEKLFF.

The CDR3 DNA follows: TGTGCCTGGAGTGTAGGGGCAGGGGGTAACTATGGCTACACCTTC. It codes for CAWSVGAGGNYGYTF. V is TRBV30 and J is TRBJ1-2; 7 bases are a match to TRBD1. With V trimmed by 0 bases and J by 1 base, 5 bases remained unmatched. Looked up from germline, CDR1 is GTSNPN and CDR2 is SVGIG (reference sequence). The CDR3 has 15 residues.

The chain has TRBV28 and TRBJ1-1; 8 nucleotides line up with TRBD1. This CDR3 spans 14 amino acids. Germline CDR1 is MDHEN and CDR2 is SYDVKM. Trimming at V came to 6 bases and at J to 7 bases, leaving 10 bases not matched to a gene. CDR3 sequence (DNA): TGTGCCAGCAGGTCTTCAGGGGGCAGGATTGAAGCTTTCTTT. Translating gives CASRSSGGRIEAFF. Variable domain in full (rest from reference TRBV28 and TRBJ1-1): DVKVTQSSRYLVKRTGEKVFLECVQDMDHENMFWYRQDPGLGLRLIYFSYDVKMKEKGDIPEGYSVSREKKERFSLILESASTNQTSMYLCASRSSGGRIEAFFGQGTRLTVV.

V and J are TRBV27 and TRBJ1-5; tentatively, D is TRBD1 (5 bases). CDR1 is MNHEY, CDR2 SMNVEV, per germline (reference sequence). Trimming shortened V by 5 bases and J by 4 bases, and 21 bases separated the two germline ends. The CDR3 is 17 residues long. The CDR3 DNA sequence: TGTGCCAGCAGTGTCGTCCCCGGGGGTAGTAGAAATCAGCCCCAGCATTTT. Translation gives CASSVVPGGSRNQPQHF.

The V gene is TRBV7-6, the J gene TRBJ2-2, with TRBD2 matching over 13 bases. Germline CDR1 SGHVS, CDR2 FNYEAQ. V was pared by 5 bases and J by 0 bases, with 9 bases of the junction left unmatched. The CDR3 extends over 19 amino acids. The CDR3 region has the DNA TGTGCCAGCAGCCACATGGGGACTAGCGGGGCCTCGAACACCGGGGAGCTGTTTTTT. This encodes CASSHMGTSGASNTGELFF.

CDR3 sequence reads: CASSQVGGSGELFF. The CDR3 bases are TGCGCCAGCAGCCAAGTGGGGGGGTCCGGGGAGCTGTTTTTT. The rearrangement links TRBV4-1 to TRBJ2-2; 7 positions match TRBD2. With V trimmed by 1 base and J by 6 bases, 2 bases remained unmatched. The CDR3 length is 14 residues. Looked up from germline, CDR1 is MGHRA and CDR2 is YSYEKL.

The table lists this clone with a count of one. The chain employs TRBV4-1 and TRBJ2-3, with TRBD1 identical over 10 bases. V gave up 4 bases and J gave up 4 bases; unmatched junction bases: 5. Per the germline V gene, CDR1 is MGHRA and CDR2 is YSYEKL. CDR3 length: 15 amino acids. The CDR3: CASSPRTGGADTQYF. CDR3 DNA: TGCGCCAGCAGCCCCCGGACAGGGGGGGCAGATACGCAGTATTTT.

The chain uses TRBV6-1 and TRBJ1-2, with D unclear. Trimming removed 1 base from V and 2 bases from J, with 5 bases in between. This CDR3 has 13 residues. Germline loops: CDR1 MNHNS, CDR2 SASEGT. The CDR3 spells CASSEVGNYGYTF. The CDR3 DNA reads TGTGCCAGCAGTGAAGTCGGGAACTATGGCTACACCTTC.

The chain uses TRBV19 and TRBJ1-4, with D uncertain. Germline lookup yields CDR1 LNHDA and CDR2 SQIVND (reference sequence). The CDR3 spans 14 residues. Deletions cut 6 bases from V and 4 bases from J, with 12 bases between. CDR3 bases: TGTGCCAGTAGGGAGGAACCGTTTAATGAAAAACTGTTTTTT. Residues: CASREEPFNEKLFF.

This clone was detected only a few times. The V gene is TRBV30, the J gene TRBJ2-2; D is unresolved. The CDR3 contains 11 residues. V was shortened by 2 bases and J by 6 bases, with 4 bases between the two germline ends. The germline CDR1 and CDR2 sequences are GTSNPN and SVGIG (reference sequence). The chain's CDR3 is CAWSFSGELFF. The CDR3 DNA follows: TGTGCCTGGAGTTTCTCCGGGGAGCTGTTTTTT.

Note on this clone: Other DNA sequences in this specimen translate into the identical CDR3. The chain uses TRBV10-3 and TRBJ2-1; no definite D call. The germline V gene has CDR1 ENHRY and CDR2 SYGVKD. The length of the CDR3 is 12 residues. V gave up 0 bases and J gave up 3 bases, with 0 bases separating them. The chain's CDR3 is CAISESYNEQFF. The CDR3 DNA follows: TGTGCCATCAGTGAGTCCTACAATGAGCAGTTCTTC.

The gene calls are TRBV5-1 and TRBJ2-5; D is unclear. Germline V gene lookup returns CDR1 SGHRS and CDR2 YFSETQ. V was pared by 0 bases and J by 5 bases, with 14 bases between. There are 15 residues in the CDR3. The CDR3 region is CASSLGGRSRETQYF. CDR3 nucleotides: TGCGCCAGCAGCTTGGGTGGCCGGTCTCGGGAGACCCAGTACTTC.

The chain joins TRBV6-4 to TRBJ2-2, with D possibly being TRBD1 (6 bases). The CDR3 extends over 16 amino acids. Trimming took 1 base from V and 2 from J, leaving 11 bases between them. Germline CDR1 is MRHNA and CDR2 is SNTAGT. Here the CDR3 reads CASSDFPDSNTGELFF. CDR3 nucleotide sequence: TGTGCCAGCAGTGACTTCCCGGACAGTAACACCGGGGAGCTGTTTTTT.

V usage is TRBV6-5 and J usage is TRBJ1-6, with D uncertain. V lost 2 bases, J lost 0 bases, and 5 bases lay in between. Per germline, CDR1 MNHEY and CDR2 SVGAGI. This CDR3 is built from 15 residues. Written as DNA, the CDR3 is TGTGCCAGCAGTTACCTGGGCTCCTATAATTCACCCCTCCACTTT. Translation: CASSYLGSYNSPLHF.

This clone was found a few times. This CDR3 reads CASSRVAGPSYEQYF. CDR3 in DNA: TGTGCCAGCAGTCGGGTAGCGGGGCCCTCCTACGAGCAGTACTTC. This sequence joins TRBV5-6 and TRBJ2-7; 8 nucleotides agree with TRBD2. Germline-derived CDR1 and CDR2 are SGHDT and YYEEEE. The trim removed 5 bases at V and 0 bases at J, leaving 7 bases unmatched. This CDR3 contains 15 residues. The full variable domain, its missing parts supplied by reference TRBV5-6 and TRBJ2-7, is DAGVTQSPTHLIKTRGQQVTLRCSPKSGHDTVSWYQQALGQGPQFIFQYYEEEERQRGNFPDRFSGHQFPNYSSELNVNALLLGDSALYLCASSRVAGPSYEQYFGPGTRLTVT.

This chain connects TRBV30 to TRBJ2-2, with D possibly TRBD1 on 6 matching bases. The germline V and J ends were trimmed by 1 base and 8 bases, with 17 bases remaining between them. Germline V CDR1 and CDR2: GTSNPN, SVGIG (reference sequence). CDR3 size: 15 residues. CDR3 residues: CAWSGRSPQGGELFF. CDR3 in DNA: TGTGCCTGGAGTGGGAGGAGTCCACAGGGAGGGGAGCTGTTTTTT.

The chain carries TRBV7-3 and TRBJ1-1; possible D gene TRBD1, 5 bases. The V gene lost 0 bases and the J gene lost 8 bases, with 19 bases spanning the gap. The germline CDR1 and CDR2 sequences are SGHTA and FQGTGA. The CDR3 sequence is 16 residues long. The CDR3 protein is CASSLTGQGSSTEAFF. Written as DNA, the CDR3 is TGTGCCAGCAGCTTAACTGGTCAGGGCTCCTCCACGGAAGCTTTCTTT.

The V call is TRBV7-2, the J call TRBJ2-3; 8 bases line up with TRBD2. V dropped 0 bases and J dropped 4; count of bases not matched to a gene: 6. The CDR3 totals 16 residues. The germline V gene encodes CDR1 SGHTA and CDR2 FQGNSA. The CDR3 here is CASSLAPAGAADTQYF. The DNA for the CDR3 is TGTGCCAGCAGCTTAGCGCCAGCGGGGGCGGCAGATACGCAGTATTTT. Complete variable domain (other parts from reference TRBV7-2 and TRBJ2-3): GAGVSQSPSNKVTEKGKDVELRCDPISGHTALYWYRQSLGQGLEFLIYFQGNSAPDKSGLPSDRFSAERTGGSVSTLTIQRTQQEDSAVYLCASSLAPAGAADTQYFGPGTRLTVL.

The chain is built from TRBV6-5 and TRBJ1-2; weak D call: TRBD1 (6 bases). The CDR3 spans 13 residues. Trimming cost V 7 bases and J 4 bases, with 13 bases left between them. Germline CDR1 and CDR2: MNHEY and SVGAGI. This CDR3 reads CASTIQGRYGYTF. CDR3 DNA: TGTGCCAGCACCATACAGGGCCGCTATGGCTACACCTTC.

The chain combines TRBV19 with TRBJ2-5, with a weak D call TRBD2 (6 bases). The CDR3 totals 16 residues. Germline loops: CDR1 LNHDA, CDR2 SQIVND (reference sequence). V lost 6 bases to trimming and J lost 4 bases, with 21 bases between them. In DNA form, the CDR3 reads TGTGCCAGTAGCTCCACGTTGGAGGGAAGGGGAGAGACCCAGTACTTC. It translates to CASSSTLEGRGETQYF.

The chain carries TRBV7-6 and TRBJ2-2, with TRBD2 matching 9 bases. Germline V lookup: CDR1 SGHVS, CDR2 FNYEAQ. V shed 3 bases and J 4 bases; nucleotides not matched to a gene: 12. The CDR3 has 18 amino acids. CDR3 sequence (DNA): TGTGCCAGCAGCTTCAGCGGGGGGCCGGGCGTCGGCACCGGGGAGCTGTTTTTT. Protein: CASSFSGGPGVGTGELFF.

This chain joins TRBV19 and TRBJ2-1; 7 bases are a match to TRBD1. This CDR3 is built from 14 residues. V shed 10 bases and J 2 bases; nucleotides not matched to a gene: 8. Germline loops: CDR1 LNHDA, CDR2 SQIVND (reference sequence). CDR3 protein: CATRRQGPYNEQFF. CDR3 DNA: TGTGCCACCAGACGACAGGGCCCCTACAATGAGCAGTTCTTC.

This sequence joins TRBV5-1 and TRBJ1-2, with D possibly matching TRBD1 (6 bases). Trimming took 4 bases from V and 1 from J, leaving 14 bases between them. CDR3 length: 15 amino acids. Germline CDR1 is SGHRS and CDR2 is YFSETQ. The CDR3 region has the DNA TGCGCCAGCAGCCCCGCGGGGGGCCTTAACTATGGCTACACCTTC. Amino acids: CASSPAGGLNYGYTF.